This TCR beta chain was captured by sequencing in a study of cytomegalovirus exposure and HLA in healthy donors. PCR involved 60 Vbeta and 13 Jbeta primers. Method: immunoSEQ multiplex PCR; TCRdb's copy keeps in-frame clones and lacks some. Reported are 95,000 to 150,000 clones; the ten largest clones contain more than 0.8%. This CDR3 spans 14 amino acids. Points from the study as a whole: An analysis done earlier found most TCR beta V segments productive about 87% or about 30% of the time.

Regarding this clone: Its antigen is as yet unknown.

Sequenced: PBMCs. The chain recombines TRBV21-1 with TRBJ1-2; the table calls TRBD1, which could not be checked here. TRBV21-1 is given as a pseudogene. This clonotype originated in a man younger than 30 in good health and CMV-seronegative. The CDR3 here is CASSKVGIWYGYTF. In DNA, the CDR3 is TGTGCCAGCAGCAAAGTTGGCATCTGGTATGGCTACACCTTC.